This record concerns one T cell receptor (beta chain) sequence. The entry originates in a study of blood T cells in healthy people across ages. A J-beta primer mix and a sample-barcoded 5' primer were used in a second PCR of about 7 to 12 cycles. TCRdb re-analysed the 5' RACE reads in MiXCR, keeping a single row per CDR3 protein. Among about 1 million distinct CDR3 sequences listed, around 27% were seen once. Trimming pared 12 bases from V and 7 bases from J, leaving 9 bases between. The germline gives CDR1 KGHDR, CDR2 SFDVKD. This CDR3 comprises 10 residues. Separately, the same data were catalogued under a study of T cells of mothers and their children. From that study: Each child contributed several million TCR beta CDR3 reads, while each mother contributed over 8 million.

The V gene is TRBV24-1, the J gene TRBJ1-5; D not resolved. Sequenced input: blood. This receptor was taken from a girl aged 2-10 years in good health. For the CDR3, the DNA is TGTGCCTCTTTTGGACAGCCCCAGCATTTT. Encoded protein: CASFGQPQHF.